A single sample is the source of the 3 T cell receptor beta chains below, sequenced in a study of blood T cell repertoires in COVID-19. TCRdb's copy holds only in-frame clones and misses some; the assay was immunoSEQ multiplex PCR. The repertoire has roughly 420,000 clones, roughly 90% of them found once; the top ten carry around 0.97%. Specimen: PBMCs or T cells enriched from blood (not recorded which). Every receptor here comes from a woman aged 30 to 39 with acute COVID-19.

The chain joins TRBV6-5 to TRBJ2-7; a possible D gene is TRBD2 (6 bases). CDR1 is MNHEY and CDR2 is SVGAGI in the germline V gene. The CDR3 loop spans 13 amino acids. V lost 7 bases and J 0 bases, leaving 10 bases between the germline ends. The CDR3 DNA follows: TGTGCCAGCATGGGGGGTTACTCCTACGAGCAGTACTTC. It codes for CASMGGYSYEQYF.

This chain links TRBV24-1 with TRBJ2-5; maybe TRBD1 (6 bases). The germline gives CDR1 KGHDR, CDR2 SFDVKD. The V end was cut by 7 bases, the J end by 0 bases, with 8 bases between. The CDR3 consists of 13 residues. The CDR3 DNA sequence: TGTGCCACCAGGAGGACAGACCAAGAGACCCAGTACTTC. This gives the protein CATRRTDQETQYF.

This clone was seen a single time. The chain combines TRBV3-1 (or the pseudogene TRBV3-2) with TRBJ2-7; 7 nucleotides align to TRBD1. After removal of 4 bases from V and 7 bases from J, the junction contained 10 bases not matched to a gene. Germline CDR1 reads LGHDT; CDR2 reads YNNKEL (reference sequence). This CDR3 is built from 14 residues. In DNA form, the CDR3 reads TGTGCCAGCAGCCGACAGGGAGAGGGTTGGGAGCAGTACTTC. This encodes CASSRQGEGWEQYF.